This T cell receptor (beta chain) was identified in a study of blood T cells in healthy people across ages. The overall study: Template switching captured about one barcoded beta molecule per two T cells.

A few counts support this clonotype. The germline V gene has CDR1 SQVTM and CDR2 ANQGSEA. Trimming removed 4 bases from V and 0 bases from J, with 9 bases in between. The CDR3 extends over 13 amino acids. Using a J-beta primer mix together with a sample-barcoded 5' primer, a second PCR was run for about 6 to 11 cycles. TCRdb recomputed calls from the 5' RACE reads with MiXCR, one row per CDR3 protein. The sample shows about 640,000 distinct CDR3 sequences, about 53% of them seen only once. Sample: blood. The clonotype was recovered from a man aged 55-75 years in good health. This chain connects TRBV29-1 to TRBJ2-5, with D perhaps matching TRBD1 (5 bases). The CDR3 loop reads CSVVKDNQETQYF. DNA for the CDR3: TGCAGCGTTGTAAAGGACAACCAAGAGACCCAGTACTTC.